This is a list of T cell receptor beta chains from one sample in a study of cytomegalovirus exposure and HLA in healthy donors. The protocol was immunoSEQ multiplex PCR, while the TCRdb copy is restricted to in-frame clones and leaves out a portion. This sample contains approximately 80,000 clones. Sequences were obtained from PBMCs. These receptors came from a man between 18 and 29 years old in good health and CMV-seropositive. Each CDR3 is given with its conserved first and last residue. The D gene is left open where the match is weak.

J gene | D gene | V gene | CDR3 DNA | CDR3 protein
TRBJ2-1 | . | TRBV5-1 | TGCGCCACTTCCGGGACAACGAATTACAATGAGCAGTTCTTC | CATSGTTNYNEQFF
TRBJ2-7 | . | TRBV27 | TGTGCCAGCAGTTTTTCGGGCGACGGGATTCGGTACTTC | CASSFSGDGIRYF
TRBJ2-1 | . | TRBV2 | TGTGCCAGCCAACTAGCAGGGGGGAACAATGAGCAGTTCTTC | CASQLAGGNNEQFF
TRBJ2-7 | TRBD2 | TRBV5-1 | TGCGCCAGCAGCTTATTAGCGGGAGGTGCACCCTACGAGCAGTACTTC | CASSLLAGGAPYEQYF
TRBJ1-2 | TRBD1 | TRBV9 | TGTGCCAGCGGTGGACAGGGACAAGGCTACACCTTC | CASGGQGQGYTF
TRBJ1-1 | . | TRBV12-5 | TGTGCTAGTGGTTTGTTGGGGGGAAGCACTGAAGCTTTCTTT | CASGLLGGSTEAFF
TRBJ1-1 | . | TRBV30 | TGTGCCTGGAAAGGGGGGAACACTGAAGCTTTCTTT | CAWKGGNTEAFF
TRBJ1-5 | . | TRBV19 | TGTGCCAGTGGTTGGGGGGGGAGGGCGCGCAATCAGCCCCAGCATTTT | CASGWGGRARNQPQHF
TRBJ2-3 | TRBD2 | TRBV29-1 | TGCAGCGTTGAAGGGGCGGGGGGCACAGATACGCAGTATTTT | CSVEGAGGTDTQYF
TRBJ2-5 | TRBD1 | TRBV5-8 | TGTGCCAGCAGCTTGGGGACAGGGGATCAAGAGACCCAGTACTTC | CASSLGTGDQETQYF
TRBJ2-5 | . | TRBV5-4 | TGTGCCAGCAGCTTGGCTGTTCACACCGACAGGCAACAAGAGACCCAGTACTTC | CASSLAVHTDRQQETQYF
TRBJ2-5 | TRBD2 | TRBV7-8 | TGTGCCAGCAGCTTTACCCTTGGACTAGCGGGGGAGGAGACCCAGTACTTC | CASSFTLGLAGEETQYF
TRBJ1-5 | TRBD1 | TRBV6-1 | TGTGCCAGCAGTGAAGGGGTCTTGGCCGGGTCCAGGGGGGCCCAGCATTTT | CASSEGVLAGSRGAQHF
TRBJ1-5 | . | TRBV27 | TGTGCCAGCAGCAGGACAGACAATCAGCCCCAGCATTTT | CASSRTDNQPQHF
TRBJ1-3 | TRBD1 | TRBV19 | TGTGCCAGTAGTGAGCCAGGGGGCACTGGTGGAAACACCATATATTTT | CASSEPGGTGGNTIYF
TRBJ1-5 | TRBD1 | TRBV6-1 | TGTGCCAGCATTATACGGGACAGACTCAATCAGCCCCAGCATTTT | CASIIRDRLNQPQHF
TRBJ2-7 | . | TRBV2 | TGTGCCAGCATCAGGGATCCTCACGAGCAGTACTTC | CASIRDPHEQYF
TRBJ1-1 | . | TRBV5-1 | TGCGCCAGCGGTATCATGCGGGGGAGTGAAGCTTTCTTT | CASGIMRGSEAFF
TRBJ1-5 | . | TRBV27 | TGTGCCAGCAGGGGGGGTCAGGTTCCCGGTCAGCCCCAGCATTTT | CASRGGQVPGQPQHF
TRBJ2-7 | . | TRBV18 | TGTGCCAGCTCACCCCCAGGGGGGTACGAGCAGTACTTC | CASSPPGGYEQYF
TRBJ2-2 | TRBD2 | TRBV2 | TGTGCCAGCAGGTCTAGCGGGGGGGCCTGGGCCGGGGAGCTGTTTTTT | CASRSSGGAWAGELFF
TRBJ2-7 | . | TRBV5-6 | TGTGCCAGCAGCCCGCATCCAGACTCCTACGAGCAGTACTTC | CASSPHPDSYEQYF
TRBJ1-1 | TRBD1 | TRBV7-8 | TGTGCCAGCAGCTTACTATTCCGGGACAGGGTCTTGGCCCGCGAAGCTTTCTTT | CASSLLFRDRVLAREAFF
TRBJ1-1 | . | TRBV6-4 | TGTGCCAGCAGTGACGGGGCGGAAGCTTTCTTT | CASSDGAEAFF
TRBJ2-5 | TRBD2 | TRBV4-1 | TGCGCCAGCAGCCAAGATCGGGAGGGCCAAGAGACCCAGTACTTC | CASSQDREGQETQYF
TRBJ2-3 | TRBD2 | TRBV7-9 | TGTGCCAGCACCAGCGGGAGAACAGATACGCAGTATTTT | CASTSGRTDTQYF
TRBJ2-5 | . | TRBV5-1 | TGCGCCAGCAGCTTGGCCCAGACCTCGGGGACCCAGTACTTC | CASSLAQTSGTQYF
TRBJ1-5 | . | TRBV6-5 | TGTGCCAGCAGTTCTCAGGGTAGCCAGCCCCAGCATTTT | CASSSQGSQPQHF
TRBJ2-5 | . | TRBV27 | TGTGCCAGCAGCTCCCAGGGCGCCTCGGGTGAGACCCAGTACTTC | CASSSQGASGETQYF
TRBJ1-1 | . | TRBV6-1 | TGTGCCAGCCAACTGATGTGGGGGCTTGACACTGAAGCTTTCTTT | CASQLMWGLDTEAFF
TRBJ1-2 | TRBD1 | TRBV28 | TGTGCCAGCAGTTTAACCGGGACAGGGACGAACTATGGCTACACCTTC | CASSLTGTGTNYGYTF
TRBJ1-1 | TRBD1 | TRBV27 | TGTGCCAGCAGTGACGGGACAGGGAGGACTGAAGCTTTCTTT | CASSDGTGRTEAFF
TRBJ1-3 | TRBD1 | TRBV18 | TGTGCCAGCTCACAGGGACAGAGGAACACCATATATTTT | CASSQGQRNTIYF
TRBJ2-3 | TRBD2 | TRBV28 | TGTGCCAGCATACTGGGGGGGGCAGATACGCAGTATTTT | CASILGGADTQYF
TRBJ2-3 | . | TRBV9 | TGTGCCAGCAGCGTGACCCCTAGCGTACGTGCGGATACGCAGTATTTT | CASSVTPSVRADTQYF
TRBJ1-2 | . | TRBV5-4 | TGTGCCAGCAGCTCGACAGGCCGAAGAGTTGGCTACACCTTC | CASSSTGRRVGYTF
TRBJ1-6 | . | TRBV4-1 | TGCGCCAGCAGCCAATATGAGAATTCACCCCTCCACTTT | CASSQYENSPLHF
TRBJ1-1 | TRBD1 | TRBV7-2 | TGTGCCAGCAGCTTCCAGACAGGGGGGAACACTGAAGCTTTCTTT | CASSFQTGGNTEAFF
TRBJ1-2 | . | TRBV18 | TGTGCCAGCTCATATGACAGAAGCTCGGACTATGGCTACACCTTC | CASSYDRSSDYGYTF
TRBJ1-2 | . | TRBV6-1 | TGTGCCAGCACACGATCAGGGCAGGGGTTTGATGGCTACACCTTC | CASTRSGQGFDGYTF
TRBJ1-6 | . | TRBV5-1 | TGCGCCAGCAGCTTGGGGCAAAATAATTCACCCCTCCACTTT | CASSLGQNNSPLHF
TRBJ2-7 | TRBD1 | TRBV29-1 | TGCAGCGTTCCGGGACAGGGTGTCGGAGAGCAGTACTTC | CSVPGQGVGEQYF
TRBJ2-3 | TRBD2 | TRBV11-2 | TGTGCCAGCAGCTTATACGGGGGGGCGACAGATACGCAGTATTTT | CASSLYGGATDTQYF
TRBJ1-1 | TRBD1 | TRBV6-1 | TGTGCCAGCAGTTCCTGGACAGGGGGAGGTACTGAAGCTTTCTTT | CASSSWTGGGTEAFF
TRBJ1-4 | TRBD1 | TRBV5-1 | TGCGCCAGCAGCACTGACAGGGGCGATAATGAAAAACTGTTTTTT | CASSTDRGDNEKLFF
TRBJ2-5 | . | TRBV29-1 | TGCAGCGTTGAACGCGAGGATGGGGAGACCCAGTACTTC | CSVEREDGETQYF
TRBJ2-5 | TRBD1 | TRBV4-1 | TGCGCCAGCAGCCAGGGACAGGGTTGGGAGACCCAGTACTTC | CASSQGQGWETQYF
TRBJ2-1 | TRBD1 | TRBV5-1 | TGCGCCAGCAGCTTGTCGGGACAGGGAGGGAATGAGCAGTTCTTC | CASSLSGQGGNEQFF
TRBJ1-2 | . | TRBV6-5 | TGTGCCAGCAGTCCTGGGAGTTTCTATGGCTACACCTTC | CASSPGSFYGYTF